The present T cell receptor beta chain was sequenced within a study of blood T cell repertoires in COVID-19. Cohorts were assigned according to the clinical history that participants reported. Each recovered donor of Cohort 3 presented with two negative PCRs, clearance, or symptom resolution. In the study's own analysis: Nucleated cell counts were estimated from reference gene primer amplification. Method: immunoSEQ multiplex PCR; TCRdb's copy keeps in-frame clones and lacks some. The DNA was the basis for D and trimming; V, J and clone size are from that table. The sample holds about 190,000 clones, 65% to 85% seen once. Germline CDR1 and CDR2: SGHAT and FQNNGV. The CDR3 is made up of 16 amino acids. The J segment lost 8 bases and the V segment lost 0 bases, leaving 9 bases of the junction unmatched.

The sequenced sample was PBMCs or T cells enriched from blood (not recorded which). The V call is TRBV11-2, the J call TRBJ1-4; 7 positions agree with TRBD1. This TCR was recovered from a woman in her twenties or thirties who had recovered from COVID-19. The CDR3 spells CASSLDLRQGWEKLFF. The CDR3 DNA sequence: TGTGCCAGCAGCTTAGATCTTCGACAGGGTTGGGAAAAACTGTTTTTT.